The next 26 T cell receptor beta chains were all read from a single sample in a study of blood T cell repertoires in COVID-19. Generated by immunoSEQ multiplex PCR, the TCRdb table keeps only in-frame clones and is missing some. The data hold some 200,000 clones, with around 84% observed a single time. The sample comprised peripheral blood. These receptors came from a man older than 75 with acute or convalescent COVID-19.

The CDR3, as DNA: TGCAGCGTTGAAACGGACAGGGGGGACAATGAGCAGTTCTTC. Translation gives CSVETDRGDNEQFF. The chain is built from TRBV29-1 and TRBJ2-1, with TRBD1 matching over 10 bases. With V trimmed by 2 bases and J by 5 bases, 3 bases remained unmatched. This CDR3 is 14 amino acids long. Germline V CDR1 and CDR2: SQVTM, ANQGSEA.

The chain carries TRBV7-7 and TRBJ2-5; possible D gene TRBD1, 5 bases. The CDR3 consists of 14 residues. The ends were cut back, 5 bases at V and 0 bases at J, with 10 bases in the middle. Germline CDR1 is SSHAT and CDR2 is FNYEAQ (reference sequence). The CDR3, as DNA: TGTGCCAGCAGCCCCATGGGGCACCAAGAGACCCAGTACTTC. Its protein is CASSPMGHQETQYF.

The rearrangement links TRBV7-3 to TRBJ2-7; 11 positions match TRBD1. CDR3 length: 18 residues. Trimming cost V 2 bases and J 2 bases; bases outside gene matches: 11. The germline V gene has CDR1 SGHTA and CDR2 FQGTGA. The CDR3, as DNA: TGTGCCAGCAGCTTACCCACGGGAAGGGGACAGGGGGCCTACGAGCAGTACTTC. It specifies CASSLPTGRGQGAYEQYF.

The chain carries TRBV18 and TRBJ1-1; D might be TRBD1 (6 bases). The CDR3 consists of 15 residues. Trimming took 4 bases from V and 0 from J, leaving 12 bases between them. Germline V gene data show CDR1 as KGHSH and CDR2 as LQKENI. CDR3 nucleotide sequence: TGTGCCAGCTCACTAAACAGGGCGCTGAACACTGAAGCTTTCTTT. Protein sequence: CASSLNRALNTEAFF.

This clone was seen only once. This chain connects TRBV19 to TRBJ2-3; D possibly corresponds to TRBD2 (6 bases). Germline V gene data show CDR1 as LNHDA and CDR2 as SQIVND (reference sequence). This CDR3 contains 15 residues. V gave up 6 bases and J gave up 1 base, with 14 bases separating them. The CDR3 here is CASRRSGPRTDTQYF. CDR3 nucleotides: TGTGCCAGTAGGAGGAGCGGGCCCCGCACAGATACGCAGTATTTT. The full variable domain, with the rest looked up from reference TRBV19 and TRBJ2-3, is DGGITQSPKYLFRKEGQNVTLSCEQNLNHDAMYWYRQDPGQGLRLIYYSQIVNDFQKGDIAEGYSVSREKKESFPLTVTSAQKNPTAFYLCASRRSGPRTDTQYFGPGTRLTVL.

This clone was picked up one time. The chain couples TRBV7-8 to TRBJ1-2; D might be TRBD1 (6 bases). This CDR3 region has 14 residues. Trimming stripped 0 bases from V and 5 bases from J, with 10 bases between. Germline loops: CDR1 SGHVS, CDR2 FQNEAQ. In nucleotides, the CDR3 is TGTGCCAGCAGCTTAGCAGGGGGTCATTATGGCTACACCTTC. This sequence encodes CASSLAGGHYGYTF.

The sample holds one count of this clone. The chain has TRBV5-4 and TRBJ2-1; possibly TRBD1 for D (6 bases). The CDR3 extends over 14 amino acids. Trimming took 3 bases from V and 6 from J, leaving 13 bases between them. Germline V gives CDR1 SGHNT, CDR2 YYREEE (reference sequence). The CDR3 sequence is CASSWPGGSNEQFF. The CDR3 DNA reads TGTGCCAGCAGCTGGCCTGGGGGCAGCAATGAGCAGTTCTTC.

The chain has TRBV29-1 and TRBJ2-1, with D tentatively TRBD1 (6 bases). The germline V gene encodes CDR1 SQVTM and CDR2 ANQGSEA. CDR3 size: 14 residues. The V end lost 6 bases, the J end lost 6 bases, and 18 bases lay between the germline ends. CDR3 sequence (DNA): TGCAGCGTGGTAACCCGACAGGCTAGCAATGAGCAGTTCTTC. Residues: CSVVTRQASNEQFF.

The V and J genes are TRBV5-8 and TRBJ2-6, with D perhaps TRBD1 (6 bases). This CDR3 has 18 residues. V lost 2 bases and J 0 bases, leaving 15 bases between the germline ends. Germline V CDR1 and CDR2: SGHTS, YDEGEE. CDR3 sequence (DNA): TGTGCCAGCAGCTTAGGTTGGCAGGGGAGCTCTGGGGCCAACGTCCTGACTTTC. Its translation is CASSLGWQGSSGANVLTF.

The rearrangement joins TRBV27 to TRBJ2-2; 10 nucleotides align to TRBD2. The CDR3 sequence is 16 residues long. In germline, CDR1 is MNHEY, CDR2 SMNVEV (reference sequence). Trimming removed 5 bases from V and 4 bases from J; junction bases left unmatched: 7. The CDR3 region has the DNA TGTGCCAGCAGTACAGCGGGAGGGCCTTTCACCGGGGAGCTGTTTTTT. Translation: CASSTAGGPFTGELFF.

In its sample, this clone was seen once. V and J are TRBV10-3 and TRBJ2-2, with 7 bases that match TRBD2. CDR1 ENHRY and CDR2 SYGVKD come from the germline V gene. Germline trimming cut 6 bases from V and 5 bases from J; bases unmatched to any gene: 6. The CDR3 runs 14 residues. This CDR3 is CAIRRDYPTGELFF. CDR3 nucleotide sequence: TGTGCCATCAGGAGGGACTACCCTACCGGGGAGCTGTTTTTT.

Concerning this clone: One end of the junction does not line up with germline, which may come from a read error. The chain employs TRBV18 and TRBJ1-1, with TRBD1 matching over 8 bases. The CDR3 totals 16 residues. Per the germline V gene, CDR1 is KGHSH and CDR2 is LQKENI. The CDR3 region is CASSPTYLGQGTGAFF. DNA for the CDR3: TGTGCCAGCTCACCTACTTACCTTGGACAGGGCACTGGAGCTTTCTTT. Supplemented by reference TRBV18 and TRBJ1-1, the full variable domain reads NAGVMQNPRHLVRRRGQEARLRCSPMKGHSHVYWYRQLPEEGLKFMVYLQKENIIDESGMPKERFSAEFPKEGPSILRIQQVVRGDSAAYFCASSPTYLGQGTGAFFGQGTRLTVV.

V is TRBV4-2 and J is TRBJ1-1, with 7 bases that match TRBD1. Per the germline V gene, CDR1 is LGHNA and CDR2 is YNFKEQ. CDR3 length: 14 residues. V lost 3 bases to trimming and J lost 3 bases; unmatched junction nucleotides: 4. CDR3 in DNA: TGTGCCAGCAGCCAGCTCGACAGGGACACTGAAGCTTTCTTT. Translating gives CASSQLDRDTEAFF.

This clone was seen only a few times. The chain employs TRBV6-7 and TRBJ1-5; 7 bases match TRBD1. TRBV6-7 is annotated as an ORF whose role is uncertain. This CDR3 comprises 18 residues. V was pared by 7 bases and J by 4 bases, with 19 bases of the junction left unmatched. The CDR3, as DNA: TGTGCCAGCATCAAGGGACCTACAGGGGCTCGAGGGAATCAGCCCCAGCATTTT. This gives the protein CASIKGPTGARGNQPQHF.

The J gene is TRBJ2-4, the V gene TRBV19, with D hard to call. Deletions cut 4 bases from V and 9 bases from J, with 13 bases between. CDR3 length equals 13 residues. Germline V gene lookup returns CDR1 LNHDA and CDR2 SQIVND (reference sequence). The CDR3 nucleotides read TGTGCCAGTAGTACCAATGCGCCGGGCATTCAGTACTTC. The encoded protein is CASSTNAPGIQYF.

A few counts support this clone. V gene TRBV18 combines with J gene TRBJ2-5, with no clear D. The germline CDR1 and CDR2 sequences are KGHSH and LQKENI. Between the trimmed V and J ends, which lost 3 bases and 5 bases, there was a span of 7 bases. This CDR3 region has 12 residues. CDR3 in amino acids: CASSPTWETQYF. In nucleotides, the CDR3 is TGTGCCAGCTCACCGACTTGGGAGACCCAGTACTTC.

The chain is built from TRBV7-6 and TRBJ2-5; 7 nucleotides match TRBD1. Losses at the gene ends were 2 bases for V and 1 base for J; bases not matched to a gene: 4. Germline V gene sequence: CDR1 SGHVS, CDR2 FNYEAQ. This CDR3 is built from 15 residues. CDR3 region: CASSLTGTVQETQYF. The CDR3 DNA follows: TGTGCCAGCAGCTTAACCGGGACAGTCCAAGAGACCCAGTACTTC.

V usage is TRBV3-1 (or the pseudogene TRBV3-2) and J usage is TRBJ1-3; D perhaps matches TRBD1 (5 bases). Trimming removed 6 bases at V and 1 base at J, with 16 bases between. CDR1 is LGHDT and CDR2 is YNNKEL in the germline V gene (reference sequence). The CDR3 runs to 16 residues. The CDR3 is CASSLRIGASGNTIYF. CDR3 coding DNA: TGTGCCAGCAGTCTTCGGATTGGGGCATCTGGAAACACCATATATTTT.

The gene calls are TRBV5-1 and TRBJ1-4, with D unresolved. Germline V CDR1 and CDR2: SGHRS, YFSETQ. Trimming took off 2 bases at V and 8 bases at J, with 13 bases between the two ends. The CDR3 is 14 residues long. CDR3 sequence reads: CASSFSGSKEKLFF. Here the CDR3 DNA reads TGCGCCAGCAGCTTCAGCGGATCGAAAGAAAAACTGTTTTTT.

CDR3 nucleotides: TGTGCCTGGACGTTTGGCGCGAGGGAGACCCAGTACTTC. This gives the protein CAWTFGARETQYF. The chain couples TRBV30 to TRBJ2-5; D uncertain. This CDR3 contains 13 residues. Germline V CDR1 and CDR2: GTSNPN, SVGIG (reference sequence). The germline V and J ends were trimmed by 4 bases and 5 bases, with 14 bases remaining between them.

CDR3 loop: CASSQSDTGAEKLFF. In DNA, the CDR3 is TGCGCCAGCAGTCAATCGGACACCGGAGCGGAAAAACTGTTTTTT. J is TRBJ1-4 and V is TRBV23-1; TRBD1 might be the D (5 bases). TRBV23-1 counts as an open reading frame of uncertain function. The CDR3 extends over 15 amino acids. Trimming took 0 bases from V and 8 from J, leaving 13 bases between them.

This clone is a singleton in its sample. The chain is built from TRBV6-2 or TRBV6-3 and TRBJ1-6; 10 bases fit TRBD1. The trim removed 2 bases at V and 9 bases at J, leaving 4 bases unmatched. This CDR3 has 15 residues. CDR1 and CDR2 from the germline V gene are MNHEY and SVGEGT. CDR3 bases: TGTGCCAGCAGTTACCGGGACAGGGGTCGTTCACCCCTCCACTTT. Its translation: CASSYRDRGRSPLHF.

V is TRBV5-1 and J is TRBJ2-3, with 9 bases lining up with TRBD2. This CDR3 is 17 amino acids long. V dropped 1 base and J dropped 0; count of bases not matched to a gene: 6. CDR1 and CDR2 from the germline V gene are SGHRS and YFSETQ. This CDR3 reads CASSLFGREGSTDTQYF. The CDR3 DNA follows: TGCGCCAGCAGCTTGTTCGGGCGGGAGGGGAGCACAGATACGCAGTATTTT.

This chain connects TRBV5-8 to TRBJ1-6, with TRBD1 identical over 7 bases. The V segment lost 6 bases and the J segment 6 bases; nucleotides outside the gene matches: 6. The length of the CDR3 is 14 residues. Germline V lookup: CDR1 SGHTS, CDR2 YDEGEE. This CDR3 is CASTQTGSNSPLHF. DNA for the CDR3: TGTGCCAGCACCCAGACAGGGAGTAATTCACCCCTCCACTTT.

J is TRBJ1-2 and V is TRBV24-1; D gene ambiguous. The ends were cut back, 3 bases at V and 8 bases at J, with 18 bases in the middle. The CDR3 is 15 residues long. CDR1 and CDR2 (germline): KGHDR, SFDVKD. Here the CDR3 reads CATSDPRVTARGYTF. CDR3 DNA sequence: TGTGCCACCAGTGATCCGAGGGTGACCGCCCGGGGCTACACCTTC.

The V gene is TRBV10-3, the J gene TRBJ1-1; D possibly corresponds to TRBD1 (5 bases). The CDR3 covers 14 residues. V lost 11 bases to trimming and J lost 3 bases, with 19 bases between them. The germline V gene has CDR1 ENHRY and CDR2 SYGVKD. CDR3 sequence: CAAKAGREDTEAFF. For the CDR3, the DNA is TGTGCCGCCAAAGCAGGCAGGGAAGACACTGAAGCTTTCTTT.